The 9 T cell receptor beta chains listed next were all sequenced from one sample in a study of blood T cell repertoires in COVID-19. Profiling relied on immunoSEQ multiplex PCR, and the TCRdb table lists in-frame clones only, not all of them. This sample carries roughly 130,000 clones, 90% of them seen once, and the ten largest clones take less than 5%. The sample consisted of peripheral blood. Every receptor here comes from a man in his sixties with COVID-19, enrolled during active disease.

The chain carries TRBV12-3 or TRBV12-4 and TRBJ1-2; D possibly corresponds to TRBD1 (6 bases). V was cut by 6 bases and J by 3 bases, with 8 bases left in between. This CDR3 is 12 amino acids long. CDR3 region: CASRQGDYGYTF. Written as DNA, the CDR3 is TGTGCCAGCAGACAGGGTGACTATGGCTACACCTTC.

The chain couples TRBV5-1 to TRBJ2-7, with D possibly matching TRBD2 (5 bases). There are 15 residues in the CDR3. Trimming pared 2 bases from V and 0 bases from J, leaving 12 bases between. From germline, CDR1 is SGHRS and CDR2 YFSETQ. Here the CDR3 DNA reads TGCGCCAGCAGCTTTGGCGGGTCTAGCTCCTACGAGCAGTACTTC. This gives the protein CASSFGGSSSYEQYF.

The rearrangement uses TRBV15 and TRBJ2-1; 11 positions agree with TRBD2. J was trimmed by 9 bases and V by 3 bases; bases with no gene match: 4. The V gene's germline CDR1 is LNHNV and CDR2 YYDKDF (reference sequence). The CDR3 contains 14 residues. The CDR3 DNA reads TGTGCCACCAGCAGGGGGACTAGCGGTGGTGAGCAGTTCTTC. Translation: CATSRGTSGGEQFF.

The chain couples TRBV10-2 to TRBJ2-5, with TRBD1 matching 7 bases. CDR3 size: 14 residues. With V trimmed by 6 bases and J by 1 base, 5 bases remained unmatched. Looked up from germline, CDR1 is WSHSY and CDR2 is SAAADI. The CDR3 sequence is CASRTDRVQETQYF. CDR3 bases: TGCGCCAGCAGGACCGACAGGGTCCAAGAGACCCAGTACTTC.

The chain has TRBV25-1 and TRBJ1-2; 7 nucleotides agree with TRBD1. Germline V gene lookup returns CDR1 MGHDK and CDR2 SYGVNS. V lost 1 base to trimming and J lost 3 bases; unmatched junction nucleotides: 2. This CDR3 is 14 amino acids long. The CDR3 region is CASSEWDSHYGYTF. The DNA for the CDR3 is TGTGCCAGCAGTGAATGGGACAGCCACTATGGCTACACCTTC.

The rearrangement links TRBV9 to TRBJ2-6; TRBD1 might be the D (6 bases). Trimming took 1 base from V and 0 from J, leaving 26 bases between them. The germline CDR1 and CDR2 sequences are SGDLS and YYNGEE. The CDR3 sequence is 22 residues long. The CDR3 loop is CASSVFLPDMTTGRSGANVLTF. The CDR3 DNA reads TGTGCCAGCAGCGTATTCCTTCCCGACATGACGACAGGCCGCTCTGGGGCCAACGTCCTGACTTTC.

The rearrangement links TRBV18 to TRBJ2-3; tentatively, D is TRBD1 (6 bases). The V and J ends lost 3 bases and 4 bases respectively, with 11 bases between them. Germline V gives CDR1 KGHSH, CDR2 LQKENI. The CDR3 covers 14 residues. The CDR3: CASSPDRGADTQYF. The CDR3 DNA reads as TGTGCCAGCTCACCGGACAGAGGAGCAGATACGCAGTATTTT.

This chain connects TRBV9 to TRBJ2-6; D remains unclear. The CDR3 sequence is 16 residues long. The V end lost 0 bases, the J end lost 0 bases, and 7 bases lay between the germline ends. Germline CDR1 is SGDLS and CDR2 is YYNGEE. The CDR3 protein is CASSVGLSSGANVLTF. The CDR3 region has the DNA TGTGCCAGCAGCGTAGGACTTAGCTCTGGGGCCAACGTCCTGACTTTC.

The chain links TRBV18 to TRBJ2-7; 7 nucleotides align to TRBD1. The CDR3 has 15 amino acids. V lost 2 bases, J lost 3 bases, and 7 bases stayed unmatched. The V gene's germline CDR1 is KGHSH and CDR2 LQKENI. The DNA for the CDR3 is TGTGCCAGCTCACCATCAAAGGACAGGTACTACGAGCAGTACTTC. This encodes CASSPSKDRYYEQYF.